Listed here are 29 T cell receptor beta chains from one sample, sequenced in a study of T cell responses to AZD1222 COVID-19 vaccine (dated by TCRdb to the early 2020s). The library was prepared using the immunoSEQ multiplex PCR assay. TCRdb's version of the immuneACCESS table is confined to in-frame rearrangements and falls short of the full clone set. An unresolved V gene accounts for under half of the shortfall where checked; the remainder is of unknown origin. The sample has 110,000 to 150,000 clones on record, approximately 90% of them singletons. The ten largest clones take up 5.5% of the sample. In the paper's terms, the time point label means: baseline before first vaccination. Sequencing was performed on peripheral blood, taken on day 0 of AZD1222 vaccination. The source of these receptors is an adult in good health.

The J gene is TRBJ1-1, the V gene TRBV9; 8 nucleotides match TRBD1. Losses at the gene ends were 6 bases for V and 3 bases for J; bases not matched to a gene: 4. Germline CDR1 is SGDLS and CDR2 is YYNGEE. The CDR3 is made up of 13 amino acids. CDR3 loop: CASKQTGDTEAFF. In DNA, the CDR3 is TGTGCCAGCAAGCAGACAGGGGACACTGAAGCTTTCTTT.

The chain is built from TRBV27 and TRBJ1-4; 9 bases map to TRBD1. CDR1 is MNHEY, CDR2 SMNVEV, per germline (reference sequence). The CDR3 totals 18 residues. V lost 4 bases to trimming and J lost 8 bases; unmatched junction nucleotides: 17. CDR3 amino acids: CASSSKMDRGARREKLFF. The CDR3 coding sequence is TGTGCCAGCAGTTCCAAAATGGACAGGGGCGCCAGAAGGGAAAAACTGTTTTTT.

The chain couples TRBV10-3 to TRBJ2-2; 8 positions match TRBD2. CDR1 is ENHRY and CDR2 is SYGVKD in the germline V gene. J was trimmed by 6 bases and V by 8 bases; bases with no gene match: 14. This CDR3 spans 16 amino acids. The CDR3 loop is CAIPDRAGAGAGELFF. The CDR3, as DNA: TGTGCCATCCCGGATCGAGCGGGAGCAGGGGCCGGGGAGCTGTTTTTT.

Concerning this clone: The same CDR3 arises from other DNA sequences in this sample as well. This chain uses TRBV11-3 with TRBJ1-3, with a weak D call TRBD1 (6 bases). Germline values: CDR1 SGHNT, CDR2 YENEEA. The CDR3 covers 15 residues. V shed 5 bases and J shed 2 bases, with 13 bases lying between them. The CDR3 region has the DNA TGTGCCAGCAGCCCGGGCCAGGGGCCTGGAAACACCATATATTTT. Its protein is CASSPGQGPGNTIYF.

In its sample, this clone was seen once. The chain uses TRBV3-1 (or the pseudogene TRBV3-2) and TRBJ1-5; a possible D gene is TRBD1 (5 bases). Trimming stripped 3 bases from V and 2 bases from J, with 8 bases between. Germline V gene data show CDR1 as LGHDT and CDR2 as YNNKEL (reference sequence). The CDR3 totals 14 residues. The CDR3, as DNA: TGTGCCAGCAGCCACAGGGAAGGCAATCAGCCCCAGCATTTT. It encodes CASSHREGNQPQHF.

V and J are TRBV4-2 and TRBJ1-5; D unresolved. V was pared by 4 bases and J by 10 bases, with 14 bases between. There are 13 residues in the CDR3. Germline V gene lookup returns CDR1 LGHNA and CDR2 YNFKEQ. The DNA for the CDR3 is TGTGCCAGCAGCCCACCAAGGCGGGTTCCCCAGCATTTT. It codes for CASSPPRRVPQHF.

The CDR3 DNA reads TGTGCCACCAGCCAGGGTGAAAAACTGTTTTTT. It encodes CATSQGEKLFF. This rearrangement joins TRBV24-1 to TRBJ1-4, with D possibly matching TRBD1 (5 bases). The CDR3 consists of 11 residues. V dropped 7 bases and J dropped 7 bases, with 6 bases sitting between them. From germline, CDR1 is KGHDR and CDR2 SFDVKD.

This rearrangement joins TRBV28 to TRBJ1-5; possibly TRBD1 for D (6 bases). The germline gives CDR1 MDHEN, CDR2 SYDVKM. This CDR3 region has 14 residues. V shed 6 bases and J shed 7 bases, with 16 bases lying between them. The CDR3 coding sequence is TGTGCCAGCAGGAAACAGGGCTCTCGCCAGCCCCAGCATTTT. It is translated as CASRKQGSRQPQHF.

The rearrangement joins TRBV5-8 to TRBJ1-6, with D possibly being TRBD1 (5 bases). Per the germline V gene, CDR1 is SGHTS and CDR2 is YDEGEE. This CDR3 is built from 16 residues. The germline V and J ends were trimmed by 3 bases and 6 bases, with 16 bases remaining between them. The CDR3 DNA follows: TGTGCCAGCAGCTCTGCCCTCAGGGTGCGTAATTCACCCCTCCACTTT. As protein: CASSSALRVRNSPLHF.

V gene TRBV27 combines with J gene TRBJ1-6, with D unclear. V was trimmed by 2 bases and J by 9 bases, leaving 8 bases between them. CDR1 MNHEY and CDR2 SMNVEV come from the germline V gene (reference sequence). The CDR3 totals 13 residues. The CDR3 nucleotides read TGTGCCAGCAGTTTAATCGGTGGTTCACCCCTCCACTTT. It encodes CASSLIGGSPLHF.

This chain connects TRBV7-8 to TRBJ2-4; no clear D. V dropped 0 bases and J dropped 1 base, with 13 bases sitting between them. Germline values: CDR1 SGHVS, CDR2 FQNEAQ. The CDR3 extends over 17 amino acids. Here the CDR3 reads CASSLAAQRTAKNIQYF. CDR3 bases: TGTGCCAGCAGCTTAGCTGCTCAGAGGACCGCCAAAAACATTCAGTACTTC.

In DNA form, the CDR3 reads TGTGCCAGCGCCGCCTGGACCCAATCTAACCACGAGCAGTACTTC. Translation: CASAAWTQSNHEQYF. This chain connects TRBV27 to TRBJ2-7, with D unclear. Trimming took off 8 bases at V and 5 bases at J, with 22 bases between the two ends. The CDR3 covers 15 residues. The germline V gene encodes CDR1 MNHEY and CDR2 SMNVEV (reference sequence).

The rearrangement uses TRBV11-3 and TRBJ2-1; TRBD1 matches at 8 bases. The CDR3 runs to 15 residues. V lost 5 bases to trimming and J lost 8 bases; unmatched junction nucleotides: 11. Germline V gene lookup returns CDR1 SGHNT and CDR2 YENEEA. CDR3 sequence reads: CASSPDRGRSHEQFF. CDR3 nucleotides: TGTGCCAGCAGCCCAGACAGGGGAAGGAGCCATGAGCAGTTCTTC. The whole variable domain, remainder taken from reference TRBV11-3 and TRBJ2-1, is EAGVVQSPRYKIIEKKQPVAFWCNPISGHNTLYWYLQNLGQGPELLIRYENEEAVDDSQLPKDRFSAERLKGVDSTLKIQPAELGDSAVYLCASSPDRGRSHEQFFGPGTRLTVL.

This clone was seen once. The chain carries TRBV5-4 and TRBJ2-1; 13 bases match TRBD2. The CDR3 consists of 16 residues. Germline values: CDR1 SGHNT, CDR2 YYREEE (reference sequence). The ends lost 5 bases at V and 2 bases at J; junction bases unmatched: 4. CDR3 sequence: CASSTSGRAPYNEQFF. The CDR3 DNA follows: TGTGCCAGCAGTACTAGCGGGAGGGCTCCCTACAATGAGCAGTTCTTC.

This chain connects TRBV13 to TRBJ2-7, with D maybe TRBD2 (6 bases). Germline CDR1 reads PRHDT; CDR2 reads FYEKMQ (reference sequence). The CDR3 spans 16 residues. V shed 3 bases and J shed 2 bases, with 17 bases lying between them. CDR3 DNA: TGTGCCAGCAGCTTGTCATTTGGGGAGGTCGCCTACGAGCAGTACTTC. This codes for CASSLSFGEVAYEQYF.

This chain links TRBV2 with TRBJ1-5; tentatively, D is TRBD1 (5 bases). This CDR3 region has 13 residues. The ends were cut back, 4 bases at V and 4 bases at J, with 8 bases in the middle. From germline, CDR1 is SNHLY and CDR2 FYNNEI. In DNA form, the CDR3 reads TGTGCCAGCAGTGGGGGCGTGAATCAGCCCCAGCATTTT. It specifies CASSGGVNQPQHF.

V gene TRBV6-2 or TRBV6-3 combines with J gene TRBJ1-2; D is perhaps TRBD1 (5 bases). The V end was cut by 5 bases, the J end by 4 bases, with 14 bases between. CDR3 length: 14 amino acids. CDR1 is MNHEY and CDR2 is SVGEGT in the germline V gene. CDR3 sequence (DNA): TGTGCCAGCAGTGACCCGGGACGGTTCTATGGCTACACCTTC. As protein: CASSDPGRFYGYTF.

The V call is TRBV27, the J call TRBJ2-2, with 7 bases aligning to TRBD1. The CDR3 contains 14 residues. Germline assignment: CDR1 MNHEY and CDR2 SMNVEV (reference sequence). With V trimmed by 6 bases and J by 3 bases, 4 bases remained unmatched. The CDR3 nucleotides are TGTGCCAGCAGACAGGGGCGCCACACCGGGGAGCTGTTTTTT. It encodes CASRQGRHTGELFF.

This chain joins TRBV5-8 and TRBJ2-7; D remains unclear. The CDR3 has 15 amino acids. Germline values: CDR1 SGHTS, CDR2 YDEGEE. V was pared by 4 bases and J by 2 bases, with 16 bases between. Here the CDR3 reads CASSPGRITTYEQYF. The CDR3, as DNA: TGTGCCAGCAGCCCCGGGCGAATTACAACCTACGAGCAGTACTTC.

This clone came up once. This sequence joins TRBV7-6 and TRBJ2-7, with a possible D match to TRBD1 (7 bases). This CDR3 is built from 17 residues. Looked up from germline, CDR1 is SGHVS and CDR2 is FNYEAQ. The V end lost 1 base, the J end lost 0 bases, and 16 bases lay between the germline ends. DNA for the CDR3: TGTGCCAGCAGCTTAGTAGCCGGGGGACAGCTCTCCTACGAGCAGTACTTC. It translates to CASSLVAGGQLSYEQYF.

The chain recombines TRBV6-5 with TRBJ1-1, with 9 bases fitting TRBD1. The CDR3 loop spans 15 amino acids. CDR1 and CDR2 (germline): MNHEY, SVGAGI. V lost 5 bases to trimming and J lost 4 bases; unmatched junction nucleotides: 8. CDR3 sequence: CASSHRTGEGTEAFF. The CDR3 nucleotides read TGTGCCAGCAGTCACAGGACAGGGGAGGGCACTGAAGCTTTCTTT.

The V and J genes are TRBV7-8 and TRBJ1-2; no reliable D call. The CDR3 sequence is 15 residues long. Germline V gives CDR1 SGHVS, CDR2 FQNEAQ. V shed 2 bases and J shed 2 bases, with 12 bases lying between them. The CDR3 coding sequence is TGTGCCAGCAGCTTACGGTCGGGAGGGAACTATGGCTACACCTTC. Translating gives CASSLRSGGNYGYTF.

This clone was observed once. The chain has TRBV10-3 and TRBJ1-6, with D maybe TRBD1 (5 bases). The CDR3 is 15 residues long. V was trimmed by 2 bases and J by 9 bases, leaving 14 bases between them. From germline, CDR1 is ENHRY and CDR2 SYGVKD. CDR3 in amino acids: CAISETGGAGSPLHF. CDR3 DNA: TGTGCCATCAGTGAGACGGGGGGAGCGGGTTCACCCCTCCACTTT.

As DNA, the CDR3 is TGTGCCACCAGTGATTTTACAGGGGGCGGCGATACGCAGTATTTT. It specifies CATSDFTGGGDTQYF. The chain links TRBV24-1 to TRBJ2-3; TRBD1 aligns across 9 bases. CDR1 is KGHDR and CDR2 is SFDVKD in the germline V gene. There are 15 residues in the CDR3. The ends lost 1 base at V and 6 bases at J; junction bases unmatched: 4.

Only a few counts were recorded for this clone. This rearrangement joins TRBV27 to TRBJ1-1; D not resolved. The CDR3 sequence is 13 residues long. Looked up from germline, CDR1 is MNHEY and CDR2 is SMNVEV (reference sequence). V was pared by 3 bases and J by 4 bases, with 9 bases between. Written as DNA, the CDR3 is TGTGCCAGCAGTTTGAGGCAGATCACTGAAGCTTTCTTT. Translated, it gives CASSLRQITEAFF.

This clone was detected once. The chain links TRBV2 to TRBJ1-1, with D unclear. Per the germline V gene, CDR1 is SNHLY and CDR2 is FYNNEI. The V end was cut by 4 bases, the J end by 0 bases, with 9 bases between. The CDR3 runs to 14 residues. CDR3 nucleotides: TGTGCCAGCAGTGGAATACTAATGAACACTGAAGCTTTCTTT. Protein product: CASSGILMNTEAFF.

The rearrangement joins TRBV19 to TRBJ2-3; D remains ambiguous. In germline, CDR1 is LNHDA, CDR2 SQIVND (reference sequence). The CDR3 has 12 amino acids. Trimming pared 4 bases from V and 0 bases from J, leaving 2 bases between. In nucleotides, the CDR3 is TGTGCCAGTAGTACCAGCACAGATACGCAGTATTTT. It translates to CASSTSTDTQYF.

CDR3 residues: CASSLSAGSEAFF. The DNA for the CDR3 is TGTGCCAGCAGTTTATCGGCAGGGTCCGAAGCTTTCTTT. The V gene is TRBV27, the J gene TRBJ1-1, with D perhaps TRBD1 (5 bases). The CDR3 contains 13 residues. The germline V and J ends were trimmed by 0 bases and 8 bases, with 10 bases remaining between them. Germline assignment: CDR1 MNHEY and CDR2 SMNVEV (reference sequence).

This clone was picked up one time. The chain recombines TRBV20-1 with TRBJ1-6; D may be TRBD1 (5 bases). The CDR3 covers 15 residues. The germline V gene encodes CDR1 DFQATT and CDR2 SNEGSKA (reference sequence). Trimming stripped 3 bases from V and 10 bases from J, with 19 bases between. CDR3 amino acids: CSASLAGPSTSPLHF. The DNA of the CDR3 is TGCAGTGCTAGTCTAGCAGGGCCCTCCACGTCACCCCTCCACTTT.